This TCR beta chain was sequenced during a study of shared clonotypes between healthy human individuals. A note on this clone: Antigen unknown.

Assay runs were performed at deep level. The authors sequenced unsorted PBMC DNA on ten immunoSEQ deep assay plates. Clones were read by immunoSEQ multiplex PCR, and TCRdb kept only the in-frame ones, dropping some. Among fewer than 650,000 clones listed, less than 80% were seen once. Findings and limits, study-wide: The sole specimen, blood, was sampled, and tissue repertoires likely differ.

CDR1 and CDR2 from the germline V gene are SEHNR and FQNEAQ (reference sequence). Trimming shortened V by 5 bases and J by 5 bases, and 10 bases separated the two germline ends. The CDR3 contains 13 residues. The donor population consisted of healthy HIV-negative adults with no recent acute infections or vaccinations. This chain uses TRBV7-9 with TRBJ1-5; D unclear. This TCR derives from a woman in her thirties or forties in good health. Some clones in this sample may be carry-over from other donors' samples. The sequencing sample was made of PBMCs. The DNA of the CDR3 is TGTGCCAGCAGCCAAGATGGGGATCAGCCCCAGCATTTT. It specifies CASSQDGDQPQHF. The variable domain in full, with the rest retrieved from reference TRBV7-9 and TRBJ1-5, is DTGVSQNPRHKITKRGQNVTFRCDPISEHNRLYWYRQTLGQGPEFLTYFQNEAQLEKSRLLSDRFSAERPKGSFSTLEIQRTEQGDSAMYLCASSQDGDQPQHFGDGTRLSIL.